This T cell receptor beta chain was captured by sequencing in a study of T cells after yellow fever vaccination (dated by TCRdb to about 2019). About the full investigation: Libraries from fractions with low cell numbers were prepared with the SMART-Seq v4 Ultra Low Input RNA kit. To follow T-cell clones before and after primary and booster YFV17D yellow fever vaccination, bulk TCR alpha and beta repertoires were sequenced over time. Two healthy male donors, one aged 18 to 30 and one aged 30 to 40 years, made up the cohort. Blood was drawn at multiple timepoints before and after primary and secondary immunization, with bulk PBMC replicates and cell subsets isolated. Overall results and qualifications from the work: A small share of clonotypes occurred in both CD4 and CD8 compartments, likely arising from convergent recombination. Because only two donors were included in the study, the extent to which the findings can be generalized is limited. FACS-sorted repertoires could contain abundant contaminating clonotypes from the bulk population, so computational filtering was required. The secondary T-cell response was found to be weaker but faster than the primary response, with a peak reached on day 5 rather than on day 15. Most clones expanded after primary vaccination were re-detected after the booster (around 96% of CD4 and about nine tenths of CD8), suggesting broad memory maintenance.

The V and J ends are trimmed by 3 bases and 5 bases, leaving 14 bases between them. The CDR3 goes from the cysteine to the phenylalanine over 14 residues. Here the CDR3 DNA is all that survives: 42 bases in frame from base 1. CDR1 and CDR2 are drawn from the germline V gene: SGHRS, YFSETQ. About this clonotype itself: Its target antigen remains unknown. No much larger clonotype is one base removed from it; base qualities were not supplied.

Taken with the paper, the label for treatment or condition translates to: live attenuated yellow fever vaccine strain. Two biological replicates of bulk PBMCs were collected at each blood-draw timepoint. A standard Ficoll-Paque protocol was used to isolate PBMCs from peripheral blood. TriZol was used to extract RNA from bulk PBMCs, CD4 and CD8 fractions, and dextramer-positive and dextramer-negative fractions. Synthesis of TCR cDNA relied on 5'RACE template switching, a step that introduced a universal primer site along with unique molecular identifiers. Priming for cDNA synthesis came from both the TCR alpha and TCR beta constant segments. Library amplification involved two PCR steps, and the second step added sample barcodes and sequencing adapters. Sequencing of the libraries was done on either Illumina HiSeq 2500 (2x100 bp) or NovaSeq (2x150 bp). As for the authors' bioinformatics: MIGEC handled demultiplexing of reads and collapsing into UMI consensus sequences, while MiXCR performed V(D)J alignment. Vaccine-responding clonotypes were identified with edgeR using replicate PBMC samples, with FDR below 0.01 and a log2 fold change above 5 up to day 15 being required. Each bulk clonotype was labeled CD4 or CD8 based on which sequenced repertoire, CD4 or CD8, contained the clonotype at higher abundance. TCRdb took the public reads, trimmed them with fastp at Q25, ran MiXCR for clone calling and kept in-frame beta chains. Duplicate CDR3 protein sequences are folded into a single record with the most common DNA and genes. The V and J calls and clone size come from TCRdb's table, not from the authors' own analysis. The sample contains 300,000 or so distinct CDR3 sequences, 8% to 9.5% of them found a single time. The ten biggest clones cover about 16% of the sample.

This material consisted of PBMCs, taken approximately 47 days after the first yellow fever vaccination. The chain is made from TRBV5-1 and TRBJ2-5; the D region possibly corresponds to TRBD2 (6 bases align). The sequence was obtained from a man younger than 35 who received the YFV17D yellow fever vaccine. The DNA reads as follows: TGCGCCAGCAGCTCCCTCTGGACTAAGGAGACCCAGTACTTC. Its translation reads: CASSSLWTKETQYF.